A single sample gave rise to the 27 T cell receptor beta chains below, sequenced in a study of shared clonotypes between healthy human individuals. Repertoires were generated with immunoSEQ multiplex PCR, while TCRdb's copy carries only in-frame clones and drops some. The sample consists of about 2.4 million clones, 93% of them appearing once. The material sequenced was naive CD4+ T cells from PBMCs. Subset meaning: CD45RA+ positively selected. These TCRs come from a man aged 18 to 30 in good health. Some clones in this sample may be carry-over from other donors' samples.

J is TRBJ2-7 and V is TRBV18; D possibly matches TRBD1 or TRBD2 (5 bases each). Looked up from germline, CDR1 is KGHSH and CDR2 is LQKENI. CDR3 size: 14 residues. The V gene lost 4 bases and the J gene lost 1 base, with 11 bases spanning the gap. The DNA of the CDR3 is TGTGCCAGCTCACTACGGGGCAGATCCTACGAGCAGTACTTC. Encoded protein: CASSLRGRSYEQYF.

This clone showed up just once. The chain is built from TRBV28 and TRBJ1-2; the D gene is possibly TRBD1 (6 bases). CDR1 and CDR2 (germline): MDHEN, SYDVKM. The CDR3 is 13 amino acids. The V gene lost 3 bases and the J gene lost 6 bases, with 11 bases spanning the gap. The CDR3 loop reads CASSFAGANGYTF. CDR3 DNA sequence: TGTGCCAGCAGTTTCGCAGGGGCGAATGGCTACACCTTC.

V gene TRBV18 combines with J gene TRBJ1-2; the D gene is possibly TRBD1 (6 bases). V lost 4 bases to trimming and J lost 0 bases, with 12 bases between them. There are 15 residues in the CDR3. From germline, CDR1 is KGHSH and CDR2 LQKENI. CDR3 sequence: CASSQGQPPNYGYTF. The CDR3 bases are TGTGCCAGCTCACAGGGACAACCTCCTAACTATGGCTACACCTTC. The whole variable domain, remainder taken from reference TRBV18 and TRBJ1-2, is NAGVMQNPRHLVRRRGQEARLRCSPMKGHSHVYWYRQLPEEGLKFMVYLQKENIIDESGMPKERFSAEFPKEGPSILRIQQVVRGDSAAYFCASSQGQPPNYGYTFGSGTRLTVV.

The genes are TRBV11-3 and TRBJ2-5, with D tentatively TRBD2 (5 bases). Germline lookup yields CDR1 SGHNT and CDR2 YENEEA. The CDR3 covers 12 residues. Between the trimmed V and J ends, which lost 5 bases and 5 bases, there was a span of 9 bases. CDR3 residues: CASSVGEETQYF. In DNA, the CDR3 is TGTGCCAGCAGCGTGGGAGAGGAGACCCAGTACTTC.

The chain employs TRBV7-8 and TRBJ2-2; D may correspond to TRBD1 or TRBD2 (6 bases each). This CDR3 has 16 amino acids. The ends were cut back, 4 bases at V and 2 bases at J, with 14 bases in the middle. Germline lookup yields CDR1 SGHVS and CDR2 FQNEAQ. CDR3 sequence (DNA): TGTGCCAGCAGCTCTTCCCGGGGGCGAAACACCGGGGAGCTGTTTTTT. This sequence encodes CASSSSRGRNTGELFF. Filled out from reference TRBV7-8 and TRBJ2-2, the complete variable domain reads GAGVSQSPRYKVAKRGQDVALRCDPISGHVSLFWYQQALGQGPEFLTYFQNEAQLDKSGLPSDRFFAERPEGSVSTLKIQRTQQEDSAVYLCASSSSRGRNTGELFFGEGSRLTVL.

V gene TRBV25-1 combines with J gene TRBJ2-2; D is unresolved. The CDR3 sequence is 16 residues long. V lost 0 bases and J 1 base, leaving 9 bases between the germline ends. CDR1 and CDR2 (germline): MGHDK, SYGVNS. The CDR3 loop is CASSEYNGWNTGELFF. DNA for the CDR3: TGTGCCAGCAGTGAATATAACGGATGGAACACCGGGGAGCTGTTTTTT.

This sequence joins TRBV5-1 and TRBJ1-3; no definite D call. This CDR3 is built from 16 residues. Deletions cut 1 base from V and 0 bases from J, with 11 bases between. Germline assignment: CDR1 SGHRS and CDR2 YFSETQ. CDR3 residues: CASSLSDTRSGNTIYF. The CDR3 DNA follows: TGCGCCAGCAGCTTGAGTGACACTCGCTCTGGAAACACCATATATTTT.

The chain employs TRBV29-1 and TRBJ1-1; possible D gene TRBD1, 6 bases. The germline V and J ends were trimmed by 7 bases and 2 bases, with 11 bases remaining between them. CDR3 length: 12 amino acids. Germline V gives CDR1 SQVTM, CDR2 ANQGSEA. CDR3 sequence (DNA): TGCAGCGCCGGACAGAGCAACACTGAAGCTTTCTTT. It is translated as CSAGQSNTEAFF.

This clone has a single count. V gene TRBV2 combines with J gene TRBJ2-7, with 10 bases that match TRBD2. The trim removed 6 bases at V and 9 bases at J, leaving 8 bases unmatched. Looked up from germline, CDR1 is SNHLY and CDR2 is FYNNEI. CDR3 length: 13 residues. For the CDR3, the DNA is TGTGCCAGCAGGCGGGCTAGCGGGAGCCGGCAGTACTTC. Translation gives CASRRASGSRQYF.

V and J are TRBV9 and TRBJ2-3; 11 bases match TRBD2. CDR3 length: 14 amino acids. CDR1 SGDLS and CDR2 YYNGEE come from the germline V gene. V shed 1 base, J shed 8 bases, and the junction held 3 bases outside the gene matches. The CDR3 reads CASSVTSGSSTQYF. Written as DNA, the CDR3 is TGTGCCAGCAGCGTAACTAGCGGGAGTTCTACGCAGTATTTT.

V is TRBV2 and J is TRBJ1-1, with TRBD1 matching over 7 bases. This CDR3 region has 15 residues. V shed 10 bases, J shed 0 bases, and the junction held 11 bases outside the gene matches. Germline CDR1 is SNHLY and CDR2 is FYNNEI. CDR3: CATPTGYHMNTEAFF. CDR3 nucleotides: TGTGCCACCCCGACAGGGTACCACATGAACACTGAAGCTTTCTTT.

The chain has TRBV9 and TRBJ2-2; TRBD1 agrees at 7 bases. The V gene's germline CDR1 is SGDLS and CDR2 YYNGEE. Losses at the gene ends were 3 bases for V and 4 bases for J; bases not matched to a gene: 3. The CDR3 consists of 14 residues. The CDR3 bases are TGTGCCAGCAGCGGGGGACAGACCACCGGGGAGCTGTTTTTT. This gives the protein CASSGGQTTGELFF. The full variable domain, with the rest looked up from reference TRBV9 and TRBJ2-2, is DSGVTQTPKHLITATGQRVTLRCSPRSGDLSVYWYQQSLDQGLQFLIQYYNGEERAKGNILERFSAQQFPDLHSELNLSSLELGDSALYFCASSGGQTTGELFFGEGSRLTVL.

V gene TRBV5-1 combines with J gene TRBJ2-7, with 9 positions matching TRBD1. Trimming removed 5 bases from V and 4 bases from J; junction bases left unmatched: 7. The CDR3 is made up of 14 amino acids. Germline V gives CDR1 SGHRS, CDR2 YFSETQ. CDR3 in amino acids: CASRHTGGVYEQYF. As DNA, the CDR3 is TGCGCCAGCAGACATACAGGGGGCGTTTACGAGCAGTACTTC.

The chain carries TRBV25-1 and TRBJ2-5, with TRBD2 matching over 8 bases. This CDR3 is 14 amino acids long. Trimming took 3 bases from V and 4 from J; bases not matched to a gene: 4. CDR1 is MGHDK, CDR2 SYGVNS, per germline. CDR3 amino acids: CASSDPAGVETQYF. The CDR3 DNA reads TGTGCCAGCAGTGACCCAGCGGGAGTAGAGACCCAGTACTTC.

A note on this clone: Other DNA sequences in the sample encode the same CDR3. The J gene is TRBJ1-5, the V gene TRBV19, with D perhaps TRBD1 (6 bases). Germline CDR1 is LNHDA and CDR2 is SQIVND (reference sequence). Trimming took 2 bases from V and 4 from J, leaving 12 bases between them. The CDR3 is made up of 15 amino acids. In DNA form, the CDR3 reads TGTGCCAGTAGTATAAGGGGGGCTGGTAATCAGCCCCAGCATTTT. This sequence encodes CASSIRGAGNQPQHF.

This clone is a singleton in its sample. The rearrangement uses TRBV7-3 and TRBJ2-1, with D unclear. CDR1 SGHTA and CDR2 FQGTGA come from the germline V gene. The length of the CDR3 is 13 residues. V was clipped by 2 bases and J by 7 bases, with 9 bases between them. CDR3 DNA: TGTGCCAGCAGCTTAGATTCCCGGAATGAGCAGTTCTTC. Its translation: CASSLDSRNEQFF.

The genes are TRBV7-2 and TRBJ2-7; D might be TRBD2 (6 bases). The germline CDR1 and CDR2 sequences are SGHTA and FQGNSA. The CDR3 has 16 residues. V gave up 5 bases and J gave up 6 bases, with 23 bases separating them. The CDR3 bases are TGTGCCAGCAGCCCGGCCGGGGGAGGTATTCGAGGCGAGCAGTACTTC. Its protein product is CASSPAGGGIRGEQYF.

This sequence joins TRBV2 and TRBJ2-1; a weak D match, TRBD2 (6 bases). Trimming pared 6 bases from V and 16 bases from J, leaving 16 bases between. The V gene's germline CDR1 is SNHLY and CDR2 FYNNEI. CDR3 length equals 11 residues. CDR3 protein: CASRTDGTVFF. The CDR3 coding sequence is TGTGCCAGCAGAACCGACGGGACTGTTTTCTTC. The entire variable domain, with the rest obtained from reference TRBV2 and TRBJ2-1, is as follows: EPEVTQTPSHQVTQMGQEVILRCVPISNHLYFYWYRQILGQKVEFLVSFYNNEISEKSEIFDDQFSVERPDGSNFTLKIRSTKLEDSAMYFCASRTDGTVFFGPGTRLTVL.

V usage is TRBV28 and J usage is TRBJ2-3; TRBD2 agrees at 12 bases. Germline lookup yields CDR1 MDHEN and CDR2 SYDVKM. The CDR3 runs to 14 residues. After removal of 8 bases from V and 4 bases from J, the junction contained 4 bases not matched to a gene. The CDR3 loop is CASALAGGPDTQYF. In DNA, the CDR3 is TGTGCCAGCGCCCTAGCGGGAGGGCCAGATACGCAGTATTTT.

The gene calls are TRBV7-3 and TRBJ1-1; unclear D gene. The CDR3 is 13 residues long. CDR1 SGHTA and CDR2 FQGTGA come from the germline V gene. V was cut by 8 bases and J by 0 bases, with 10 bases left in between. This chain's CDR3 is CASSVEVNTEAFF. In DNA, the CDR3 is TGTGCCAGCTCCGTAGAGGTGAACACTGAAGCTTTCTTT.

This chain uses TRBV4-1 with TRBJ2-5; 11 bases are shared with TRBD2. The V gene end was trimmed by 1 base and the J gene end by 5 bases; junction bases not matched to a gene: 9. CDR1 MGHRA and CDR2 YSYEKL come from the germline V gene. The CDR3 sequence is 17 residues long. CDR3 in amino acids: CASSQVPSGRIRETQYF. Written as DNA, the CDR3 is TGCGCCAGCAGCCAAGTGCCTAGCGGGAGGATTCGGGAGACCCAGTACTTC.

This clone was seen only once. The CDR3 reads CAWSLGTGGRDTQYF. As DNA, the CDR3 is TGTGCCTGGAGTCTCGGGACAGGGGGGCGAGATACGCAGTATTTT. V gene TRBV30 combines with J gene TRBJ2-3; 11 bases match TRBD1. This CDR3 has 15 amino acids. Germline V gene data show CDR1 as GTSNPN and CDR2 as SVGIG (reference sequence). V was clipped by 2 bases and J by 5 bases; unmatched bases: 6.

Of note for this clone: Other DNA sequences in the same sample also yield this CDR3. The gene calls are TRBV2 and TRBJ1-3; D is ambiguous. Germline V CDR1 and CDR2: SNHLY, FYNNEI. This CDR3 contains 14 residues. V was pared by 1 base and J by 2 bases, with 6 bases between. This chain's CDR3 is CASSEGGAGNTIYF. DNA of the CDR3: TGTGCCAGCAGTGAAGGGGGAGCTGGAAACACCATATATTTT.

The rearrangement links TRBV29-1 to TRBJ1-5; no clear D gene. Germline-derived CDR1 and CDR2 are SQVTM and ANQGSEA. This CDR3 is 12 amino acids long. V was cut by 5 bases and J by 3 bases, with 8 bases left in between. The CDR3: CSVREFNQPQHF. Written as DNA, the CDR3 is TGCAGCGTTCGGGAATTCAATCAGCCCCAGCATTTT.

V and J are TRBV7-2 and TRBJ2-1, with 9 bases lining up with TRBD2. V was clipped by 4 bases and J by 1 base; unmatched bases: 5. The CDR3 contains 16 residues. Germline assignment: CDR1 SGHTA and CDR2 FQGNSA. This CDR3 reads CASSSRLAASYNEQFF. The CDR3 DNA follows: TGTGCCAGCAGCTCGAGACTAGCGGCTTCCTACAATGAGCAGTTCTTC.

The rearrangement joins TRBV7-9 to TRBJ2-7; 10 bases fit TRBD2. V was pared by 5 bases and J by 1 base, with 8 bases of the junction left unmatched. CDR3 length: 16 amino acids. In germline, CDR1 is SEHNR, CDR2 FQNEAQ (reference sequence). CDR3 nucleotides: TGTGCCAGCAGCCGACAGAGCGGGAGGGTGTCCTACGAGCAGTACTTC. This translates into CASSRQSGRVSYEQYF.

The rearrangement uses TRBV12-5 and TRBJ2-5, with D perhaps given as TRBD1 or TRBD2 (7 bases each). The CDR3 sequence is 17 residues long. V gave up 5 bases and J gave up 0 bases, with 19 bases separating them. Germline loops: CDR1 LGHNT, CDR2 FRNRAP. CDR3 in amino acids: CASGPQDREGDQETQYF. The CDR3 DNA reads as TGTGCTAGTGGTCCCCAAGACAGGGAGGGCGACCAAGAGACCCAGTACTTC. The whole variable domain, remainder taken from reference TRBV12-5 and TRBJ2-5, is DARVTQTPRHKVTEMGQEVTMRCQPILGHNTVFWYRQTMMQGLELLAYFRNRAPLDDSGMPKDRFSAEMPDATLATLKIQPSEPRDSAVYFCASGPQDREGDQETQYFGPGTRLLVL.